This T cell receptor beta chain stems from a study of blood T cell repertoires in COVID-19. Overall study context: Acute and convalescent COVID-19 specimens originated in the United States, Italy and Spain. In each case, the material was cDNA or gDNA derived from T cells, B-cell-depleted T cells, or PBMCs.

Here immunoSEQ multiplex PCR was the method, and the copy in TCRdb shows in-frame clones only, minus some. There are 130,000 to 150,000 clones in the sample; 75% to 90% occur only once, and less than 5% lies in the top ten. The participants were between about 18 and 100 years old and came from about two dozen US areas. V trimming: 4 bases; J trimming: 0 bases; junction bases outside the gene matches: 5. CDR1 and CDR2 (germline): LNHDA, SQIVND (reference sequence). CDR3 length: 15 residues. The TCR sequence derives from a woman in her 40s who had been exposed to COVID-19. The chain has TRBV19 and TRBJ1-1; 7 nucleotides line up with TRBD1. Sequencing was carried out using PBMCs or T cells enriched from blood (not recorded which). DNA of the CDR3: TGTGCCAGTAGTACCCGACAGGGAATGAACACTGAAGCTTTCTTT. Protein product: CASSTRQGMNTEAFF.